The 26 T cell receptor beta chains given below trace back to one sample, sequenced in a study of blood T cell repertoires in COVID-19. Sequenced by immunoSEQ multiplex PCR; TCRdb stores in-frame clones only, minus some. The sample includes tens of thousands of clones, about 85% of them seen just once. Sample: peripheral blood. All receptors come from an elderly man with acute or convalescent COVID-19.

The chain links TRBV29-1 to TRBJ1-1, with 7 bases aligning to TRBD1. J was trimmed by 4 bases and V by 4 bases; bases with no gene match: 3. This CDR3 comprises 12 residues. Germline V gene lookup returns CDR1 SQVTM and CDR2 ANQGSEA. CDR3 in amino acids: CSVGQGGTEAFF. The DNA for the CDR3 is TGCAGCGTTGGACAGGGCGGCACTGAAGCTTTCTTT.

The chain couples TRBV3-1 (or the pseudogene TRBV3-2) to TRBJ2-2, with D perhaps matching TRBD1 (7 bases). The germline CDR1 and CDR2 sequences are LGHDT and YNNKEL (reference sequence). V was shortened by 1 base and J by 6 bases, with 15 bases between the two germline ends. The CDR3 length is 16 residues. The CDR3 protein is CASSQVGGGKAGELFF. The CDR3 nucleotides are TGTGCCAGCAGCCAAGTAGGAGGGGGCAAAGCCGGGGAGCTGTTTTTT.

This chain uses TRBV7-8 with TRBJ1-1, with no clear D. The CDR3 sequence is 13 residues long. The V gene lost 2 bases and the J gene lost 2 bases, with 6 bases spanning the gap. The germline V gene encodes CDR1 SGHVS and CDR2 FQNEAQ. CDR3 in amino acids: CASSLTVNTEAFF. CDR3 DNA sequence: TGTGCCAGCAGCTTAACTGTTAACACTGAAGCTTTCTTT.

This clone was detected a few times. This sequence joins TRBV6-2 or TRBV6-3 and TRBJ2-7, with TRBD1 matching over 11 bases. Germline-derived CDR1 and CDR2 are MNHEY and SVGEGT. This CDR3 contains 13 residues. The ends lost 5 bases at V and 6 bases at J; junction bases unmatched: 3. CDR3 nucleotides: TGTGCCAGCAGTACGGGGACAGGGGGCGAGCAGTACTTC. This translates into CASSTGTGGEQYF.

The chain recombines TRBV7-9 with TRBJ2-5, with 7 positions matching TRBD2. CDR1 and CDR2 from the germline V gene are SEHNR and FQNEAQ (reference sequence). V gave up 9 bases and J gave up 5 bases; unmatched junction bases: 9. This CDR3 has 13 residues. CDR3 loop: CASTDSGRETQYF. DNA of the CDR3: TGTGCCAGTACCGATAGCGGGCGGGAGACCCAGTACTTC.

The CDR3: CASSPSASTDTQYF. The CDR3 DNA is TGCGCCAGCAGCCCCAGCGCTAGCACAGATACGCAGTATTTT. The V gene is TRBV10-1, the J gene TRBJ2-3, with D unclear. Trimming left V 6 bases short and J 0 bases short, with 10 bases between. The CDR3 totals 14 residues. Germline CDR1 and CDR2: WNHNN and SYGVQD (reference sequence).

The V gene is TRBV13, the J gene TRBJ2-1; the match to TRBD1 covers 11 bases. The V and J ends lost 2 bases and 5 bases, in that order; junction bases with no gene match: 11. CDR1 PRHDT and CDR2 FYEKMQ come from the germline V gene (reference sequence). The CDR3 contains 18 residues. The CDR3, as DNA: TGTGCCAGCAGCTTACGCACTACGGACAGGGGGCTACACAATGAGCAGTTCTTC. Its translation is CASSLRTTDRGLHNEQFF.

This chain connects TRBV7-2 to TRBJ1-4, with 8 positions matching TRBD1. The CDR3 loop spans 14 amino acids. J lost 5 bases, V lost 3 bases, and 2 bases had no gene match. Germline V lookup: CDR1 SGHTA, CDR2 FQGNSA. The CDR3 coding sequence is TGTGCCAGCAGCTTCAGGACAGGGAATGAAAAACTGTTTTTT. The encoded protein is CASSFRTGNEKLFF.

The rearrangement uses TRBV9 and TRBJ1-2; the D gene is possibly TRBD1 (5 bases). There are 15 residues in the CDR3. Deletions cut 0 bases from V and 2 bases from J, with 11 bases between. Germline V gene sequence: CDR1 SGDLS, CDR2 YYNGEE. CDR3 sequence: CASSVGATANYGYTF. As DNA, the CDR3 is TGTGCCAGCAGCGTAGGGGCGACAGCCAACTATGGCTACACCTTC.

The rearrangement joins TRBV3-1 (or the pseudogene TRBV3-2) to TRBJ2-7; TRBD2 matches 7 bases. This CDR3 is 14 amino acids long. Germline values: CDR1 LGHDT, CDR2 YNNKEL (reference sequence). The V gene end was trimmed by 2 bases and the J gene end by 1 base; junction bases not matched to a gene: 2. CDR3 DNA sequence: TGTGCCAGCAGCCAATCTAGCGGTTCCTACGAGCAGTACTTC. Protein: CASSQSSGSYEQYF.

This chain links TRBV7-9 with TRBJ2-1; 12 positions match TRBD1. The CDR3 is made up of 15 amino acids. Germline CDR1 and CDR2: SEHNR and FQNEAQ (reference sequence). V lost 1 base to trimming and J lost 6 bases; unmatched junction nucleotides: 1. CDR3 sequence reads: CASSLGDRGRNEQFF. CDR3 nucleotides: TGTGCCAGCAGCTTAGGGGACAGGGGGCGCAATGAGCAGTTCTTC.

This chain joins TRBV4-3 and TRBJ2-1, with 11 positions matching TRBD2. V was clipped by 1 base and J by 12 bases; unmatched bases: 2. The germline gives CDR1 LGHNA, CDR2 YSLEER. The CDR3 extends over 13 amino acids. This CDR3 is CASSQGLAGRQFF. In DNA form, the CDR3 reads TGCGCCAGCAGCCAAGGACTAGCGGGGCGGCAGTTCTTC.

The table lists this clone with a count of one. This chain's CDR3 is CASSLYARVGLAGVGGELFF. Written as DNA, the CDR3 is TGTGCCAGCAGCTTATACGCCAGGGTGGGACTAGCGGGAGTTGGCGGGGAGCTGTTTTTT. The chain recombines TRBV7-8 with TRBJ2-2, with 14 bases fitting TRBD2. V trimming: 2 bases; J trimming: 7 bases; junction bases outside the gene matches: 15. The CDR3 is made up of 20 amino acids. CDR1 SGHVS and CDR2 FQNEAQ come from the germline V gene.

V and J are TRBV12-3 or TRBV12-4 and TRBJ1-1, with a weak D call TRBD1 (5 bases). The CDR3 contains 13 residues. Trimming took 6 bases from V and 4 from J, leaving 12 bases between them. CDR3 sequence: CASSRLRGTEAFF. Here the CDR3 DNA reads TGTGCCAGCAGCCGCTTAAGGGGCACTGAAGCTTTCTTT.

V usage is TRBV7-2 and J usage is TRBJ2-1; 8 bases are shared with TRBD1. Germline CDR1 reads SGHTA; CDR2 reads FQGNSA. This CDR3 spans 15 amino acids. With 4 bases clipped from V and 7 bases from J, the junction kept 9 bases outside the gene matches. For the CDR3, the DNA is TGTGCCAGCAGCTATCCGACAGGGGCGCGGAATGAGCAGTTCTTC. Translated, it gives CASSYPTGARNEQFF. The variable domain in full, completed from reference TRBV7-2 and TRBJ2-1, reads GAGVSQSPSNKVTEKGKDVELRCDPISGHTALYWYRQSLGQGLEFLIYFQGNSAPDKSGLPSDRFSAERTGGSVSTLTIQRTQQEDSAVYLCASSYPTGARNEQFFGPGTRLTVL.

This clone was counted once. V and J are TRBV5-1 and TRBJ1-6; possibly TRBD1 for D (5 bases). This CDR3 contains 14 residues. The germline V gene encodes CDR1 SGHRS and CDR2 YFSETQ. V lost 3 bases and J lost 6, with 10 bases in between. The DNA for the CDR3 is TGCGCCAGCAGCTGGGGCTACGGTAATTCACCCCTCCACTTT. This codes for CASSWGYGNSPLHF.

The chain uses TRBV7-9 and TRBJ1-1; D gene unclear. CDR1 and CDR2 (germline): SEHNR, FQNEAQ (reference sequence). V gave up 2 bases and J gave up 0 bases, with 7 bases separating them. The CDR3 consists of 14 residues. The CDR3 sequence: CASSLSGVNTEAFF. The CDR3 DNA follows: TGTGCCAGCAGCTTAAGCGGCGTGAACACTGAAGCTTTCTTT.

The V call is TRBV19, the J call TRBJ1-2; TRBD1 is a possible D gene (5 bases). Germline V gives CDR1 LNHDA, CDR2 SQIVND (reference sequence). This CDR3 region has 15 residues. V gave up 3 bases and J gave up 4 bases, with 15 bases separating them. CDR3 nucleotides: TGTGCCAGTAGTATGGTTTGGCAGGGTAGCTATGGCTACACCTTC. Its translation: CASSMVWQGSYGYTF.

This clone showed up just once. This sequence joins TRBV3-1 (or the pseudogene TRBV3-2) and TRBJ2-6; 9 bases map to TRBD1. With V trimmed by 4 bases and J by 2 bases, 6 bases remained unmatched. Germline V gene lookup returns CDR1 LGHDT and CDR2 YNNKEL (reference sequence). The CDR3 consists of 17 residues. CDR3 in DNA: TGTGCCAGCAGCCGAGGGACAGGGAGGCCTGGGGCCAACGTCCTGACTTTC. Amino acids: CASSRGTGRPGANVLTF.

The chain employs TRBV10-1 and TRBJ2-2, with a weak D call TRBD1 (6 bases). With 5 bases removed from V and 1 base from J, the gap between germline ends came to 11 bases. Germline V lookup: CDR1 WNHNN, CDR2 SYGVQD (reference sequence). The CDR3 sequence is 15 residues long. The CDR3 region is CASSFATGNTGELFF. In DNA form, the CDR3 reads TGCGCCAGCAGTTTTGCGACAGGGAACACCGGGGAGCTGTTTTTT.

The V gene is TRBV6-5, the J gene TRBJ2-5, with a possible D match to TRBD2 (6 bases). The CDR3 is made up of 15 amino acids. V dropped 2 bases and J dropped 1 base, with 11 bases sitting between them. Germline CDR1 and CDR2: MNHEY and SVGAGI. The CDR3 sequence is CASSYGGTPQETQYF. The CDR3 bases are TGTGCCAGCAGTTACGGGGGGACTCCCCAAGAGACCCAGTACTTC.

This chain uses TRBV7-8 with TRBJ2-7; D not resolved. This CDR3 comprises 17 residues. V lost 0 bases and J lost 1, with 16 bases in between. The germline V gene encodes CDR1 SGHVS and CDR2 FQNEAQ. CDR3 DNA sequence: TGTGCCAGCAGCTTAGCGTATGGCGGCCCTGGGTCCTACGAGCAGTACTTC. This gives the protein CASSLAYGGPGSYEQYF.

This chain uses TRBV15 with TRBJ1-2; possible D gene TRBD1, 6 bases. This CDR3 region has 16 residues. The V end lost 2 bases, the J end lost 2 bases, and 15 bases lay between the germline ends. Germline CDR1 LNHNV, CDR2 YYDKDF (reference sequence). CDR3 in amino acids: CATSRKGQTFNYGYTF. DNA of the CDR3: TGTGCCACCAGCAGAAAAGGACAGACTTTCAACTATGGCTACACCTTC.

This clone was counted once. The chain combines TRBV29-1 with TRBJ1-5, with a tentative D call TRBD1 (6 bases). Deletions cut 5 bases from V and 4 bases from J, with 18 bases between. The CDR3 contains 15 residues. Germline CDR1 is SQVTM and CDR2 is ANQGSEA. CDR3 protein: CSVTLPQGENQPQHF. CDR3 nucleotide sequence: TGCAGCGTTACGCTCCCACAGGGAGAAAATCAGCCCCAGCATTTT. The entire variable domain, with the rest obtained from reference TRBV29-1 and TRBJ1-5, is as follows: SAVISQKPSRDICQRGTSLTIQCQVDSQVTMMFWYRQQPGQSLTLIATANQGSEATYESGFVIDKFPISRPNLTFSTLTVSNMSPEDSSIYLCSVTLPQGENQPQHFGDGTRLSIL.

The gene calls are TRBV9 and TRBJ1-4, with 9 bases matching TRBD1. CDR1 and CDR2 (germline): SGDLS, YYNGEE. There are 15 residues in the CDR3. V was clipped by 4 bases and J by 12 bases; unmatched bases: 13. The CDR3 reads CASSPTDRGGLELFF. The CDR3 bases are TGTGCCAGCAGCCCTACGGACAGGGGAGGGTTAGAACTGTTTTTT.

The V gene is TRBV4-1, the J gene TRBJ2-7; weak D call: TRBD2 (5 bases). Trimming removed 5 bases at V and 1 base at J, with 9 bases between. The CDR3 runs to 13 residues. CDR1 is MGHRA, CDR2 YSYEKL, per germline. The DNA for the CDR3 is TGCGCCAGCAGCACTGGGAGATCCTACGAGCAGTACTTC. Protein: CASSTGRSYEQYF.